The source of this T cell receptor beta chain is a study of T cell clusters in autoimmune cytopenias. About 37,500 genome equivalents of blood DNA were amplified for TRB. The CDR3 sequence is 13 residues long. Germline CDR1 SGHNT, CDR2 YENEEA. TRB rearrangements were amplified by touch-down multiplex PCR with mixed TRB-A/B primers. Reprocessing the multiplex PCR reads, TCRdb reports a single entry for every CDR3 protein and omits DNA. In total, the table holds about 15,000 distinct CDR3 sequences. These data also formed part of another study, on T cell repertoires in aging, cancer and after chemotherapy.

This TCR came from a human donor in good health. The source material was peripheral blood. The chain combines TRBV11-3 with TRBJ2-2; TCRdb selects TRBD1, and the lack of DNA leaves this call unchecked. CDR3 protein: CASSLGASGELFF.